A single sample gave rise to the 10 T cell receptor beta chains below, sequenced in a study of T cell changes during pregnancy in multiple sclerosis. Assay used: immunoSEQ multiplex PCR; TCRdb lists only in-frame clones, some missing. The data hold over 45,000 clones, with approximately 90% observed a single time. Sequences were derived from peripheral blood, sampled after pregnancy. Receptors were obtained from a female donor with multiple sclerosis, enrolled in a pregnancy study.

The genes are TRBV7-9 and TRBJ2-7; D is perhaps TRBD1 (6 bases). V gave up 4 bases and J gave up 4 bases, with 23 bases separating them. Germline V gives CDR1 SEHNR, CDR2 FQNEAQ (reference sequence). The CDR3 contains 17 residues. CDR3 residues: CASSSGAEGYASYEQYF. The CDR3 coding sequence is TGTGCCAGCAGCTCAGGGGCAGAGGGCTACGCTTCGTACGAGCAGTACTTC.

This clone has just one count. The chain employs TRBV7-2 and TRBJ2-1; D remains ambiguous. CDR1 is SGHTA, CDR2 FQGNSA, per germline. The CDR3 totals 13 residues. Trimming took 2 bases from V and 3 from J, leaving 5 bases between them. This chain's CDR3 is CASSLSLYNEQFF. CDR3 in DNA: TGTGCCAGCAGCTTATCCCTCTACAATGAGCAGTTCTTC.

On this clone itself: At one end, the junction sequence differs from germline, possibly due to a read error. The chain is built from TRBV7-7 and TRBJ1-4, with 8 bases matching TRBD1. CDR3 length equals 20 residues. Per the germline V gene, CDR1 is SSHAT and CDR2 is FNYEAQ (reference sequence). The CDR3 bases are TGTGCTAGCAGCCCCTACCTGTTCCAGGGGGCTCCTTCAACTAATGAAAAACTGTTTTTT. Its translation: CASSPYLFQGAPSTNEKLFF.

This chain joins TRBV15 and TRBJ2-3; 7 bases align to TRBD2. Germline V gives CDR1 LNHNV, CDR2 YYDKDF (reference sequence). This CDR3 has 16 amino acids. The V and J ends lost 4 bases and 1 base, in that order; junction bases with no gene match: 8. CDR3 protein: CATSTRQRGGTDTQYF. The CDR3 DNA reads as TGTGCCACCAGCACCCGACAGCGGGGAGGCACAGATACGCAGTATTTT.

The chain uses TRBV10-1 and TRBJ2-5; 9 bases match TRBD1. The CDR3 totals 15 residues. CDR1 WNHNN and CDR2 SYGVQD come from the germline V gene (reference sequence). The trim removed 6 bases at V and 1 base at J, leaving 6 bases unmatched. CDR3 DNA sequence: TGCGCCAGCAGCACCGGGACAGGGTTCCAAGAGACCCAGTACTTC. The encoded protein is CASSTGTGFQETQYF.

The V gene is TRBV18, the J gene TRBJ1-2; TRBD1 might be the D (5 bases). The CDR3 is 14 residues long. Trimming took off 6 bases at V and 4 bases at J, with 15 bases between the two ends. The V gene's germline CDR1 is KGHSH and CDR2 LQKENI. The CDR3 region has the DNA TGTGCCAGCTCTCCCAACCCGGGGGGCTATGGCTACACCTTC. Amino acid sequence: CASSPNPGGYGYTF.

This clone was picked up one time. The chain uses TRBV11-2 and TRBJ2-1; D is possibly TRBD1 (5 bases). Germline CDR1 is SGHAT and CDR2 is FQNNGV. V was shortened by 5 bases and J by 6 bases, with 8 bases between the two germline ends. The CDR3 length is 12 residues. CDR3 in DNA: TGTGCCAGCAGCCGACAGCGCAATGAGCAGTTCTTC. Encoded protein: CASSRQRNEQFF.

This chain's CDR3 is CASSFSGTGGEWGGTEAFF. The CDR3 bases are TGTGCCAGCAGCTTCTCCGGGACAGGGGGCGAATGGGGTGGGACTGAAGCTTTCTTT. This chain connects TRBV5-6 to TRBJ1-1, with TRBD1 identical over 12 bases. Germline lookup yields CDR1 SGHDT and CDR2 YYEEEE. The J segment lost 5 bases and the V segment lost 2 bases, leaving 16 bases of the junction unmatched. CDR3 length: 19 residues.

The V and J genes are TRBV10-3 and TRBJ2-5; TRBD2 might be the D (6 bases). Trimming shortened V by 8 bases and J by 5 bases, and 15 bases separated the two germline ends. The CDR3 runs 13 residues. The germline V gene has CDR1 ENHRY and CDR2 SYGVKD. For the CDR3, the DNA is TGTGCCATCTGGGCGGAGGGTCTGGAGACCCAGTACTTC. As protein: CAIWAEGLETQYF.

The CDR3: CATILIRGTEAFF. CDR3 coding DNA: TGTGCCACCATCCTGATACGAGGCACTGAAGCTTTCTTT. J is TRBJ1-1 and V is TRBV2; D uncertain. Germline V CDR1 and CDR2: SNHLY, FYNNEI. V shed 10 bases and J shed 4 bases, with 16 bases lying between them. The CDR3 sequence is 13 residues long.